The 22 T cell receptor beta chains given below trace back to one sample, sequenced in a study of monozygotic twins with cystic fibrosis. TCRdb's table, derived via immunoSEQ multiplex PCR, lists solely in-frame clones and lacks some. The sample consists of 34,000 or so clones, 90% to 95% of them appearing once. Sequencing used blood. These receptors came from a boy between 2 and 10 years old with cystic fibrosis.

The CDR3 is CSVVWPHISYEQYF. The CDR3, as DNA: TGCAGCGTTGTTTGGCCTCATATCTCCTACGAGCAGTACTTC. The genes are TRBV29-1 and TRBJ2-7; no firm D call. The CDR3 totals 14 residues. V was cut by 4 bases and J by 0 bases, with 13 bases left in between. The germline CDR1 and CDR2 sequences are SQVTM and ANQGSEA.

The rearrangement uses TRBV12-5 and TRBJ1-1; tentatively, D is TRBD1 (5 bases). The CDR3 covers 14 residues. V was clipped by 4 bases and J by 1 base, with 10 bases between them. The germline V gene has CDR1 LGHNT and CDR2 FRNRAP. The DNA for the CDR3 is TGTGCTAGTGGTTGGACAAACCAGAACACTGAAGCTTTCTTT. This translates into CASGWTNQNTEAFF.

This clone was observed once. The chain couples TRBV6-6 to TRBJ2-7; D is undetermined. The CDR3 consists of 14 residues. In germline, CDR1 is MNHNY, CDR2 SVGAGI (reference sequence). Trimming removed 2 bases at V and 3 bases at J, with 11 bases between. The CDR3 sequence: CASSYRITFYEQYF. CDR3 nucleotide sequence: TGTGCCAGCAGTTACCGGATAACTTTCTACGAGCAGTACTTC.

The chain joins TRBV10-3 to TRBJ1-2; no definite D call. From germline, CDR1 is ENHRY and CDR2 SYGVKD. The CDR3 length is 11 residues. V was cut by 2 bases and J by 3 bases, with 1 base left in between. CDR3 nucleotides: TGTGCCATCAGTGAGGACTATGGCTACACCTTC. Protein product: CAISEDYGYTF.

V and J are TRBV11-2 and TRBJ2-7; 7 nucleotides match TRBD1. Germline V gives CDR1 SGHAT, CDR2 FQNNGV. This CDR3 has 14 residues. V gave up 4 bases and J gave up 4 bases; unmatched junction bases: 7. CDR3 protein: CASSSTTGWYEQYF. The DNA of the CDR3 is TGTGCCAGCAGCTCCACGACAGGGTGGTACGAGCAGTACTTC.

J is TRBJ2-7 and V is TRBV5-4; 7 bases are shared with TRBD2. CDR1 is SGHNT, CDR2 YYREEE, per germline (reference sequence). The CDR3 is 15 amino acids. Germline trimming cut 4 bases from V and 7 bases from J; bases unmatched to any gene: 14. The DNA for the CDR3 is TGTGCCAGCAGCGGAGGACCGGGGGGTATACTGGAGCAGTACTTC. Its translation is CASSGGPGGILEQYF.

The chain links TRBV29-1 to TRBJ2-2; possible D gene TRBD1, 7 bases. The V end lost 6 bases, the J end lost 2 bases, and 19 bases lay between the germline ends. CDR3 length: 16 amino acids. Germline-derived CDR1 and CDR2 are SQVTM and ANQGSEA. As DNA, the CDR3 is TGCAGCGTCCGGGGCTACAGGGGAGGTAACACCGGGGAGCTGTTTTTT. This translates into CSVRGYRGGNTGELFF.

V gene TRBV6-1 combines with J gene TRBJ1-5; weak D call: TRBD1 (6 bases). CDR3 length equals 16 residues. Between the trimmed V and J ends, which lost 4 bases and 3 bases, there was a span of 16 bases. Germline CDR1 and CDR2: MNHNS and SASEGT. The DNA of the CDR3 is TGTGCCAGCAGTGCGCAACCCCGACAGGCCAATCAGCCCCAGCATTTT. It is translated as CASSAQPRQANQPQHF.

The rearrangement uses TRBV11-1 and TRBJ2-7; possibly TRBD2 for D (5 bases). V lost 5 bases, J lost 2 bases, and 10 bases lay in between. Germline CDR1 reads SGHAT; CDR2 reads FQDESV (reference sequence). CDR3 size: 13 residues. DNA for the CDR3: TGTGCCAGCAGCAGAACTAGAACCTACGAGCAGTACTTC. Its translation is CASSRTRTYEQYF.

The V and J genes are TRBV15 and TRBJ1-1, with D tentatively TRBD1 (5 bases). Germline CDR1 reads LNHNV; CDR2 reads YYDKDF (reference sequence). The length of the CDR3 is 14 residues. The V end lost 1 base, the J end lost 3 bases, and 9 bases lay between the germline ends. The CDR3 is CATSRVEGDTEAFF. DNA for the CDR3: TGTGCCACCAGCAGAGTCGAAGGGGACACTGAAGCTTTCTTT.

The chain is built from TRBV4-2 and TRBJ1-5; D is perhaps TRBD1 (6 bases). The CDR3 contains 15 residues. Trimming removed 1 base at V and 3 bases at J, with 10 bases between. Germline values: CDR1 LGHNA, CDR2 YNFKEQ. CDR3 bases: TGTGCCAGCAGCCAAGCTGACAGGTCCAATCAGCCCCAGCATTTT. Its protein product is CASSQADRSNQPQHF.

The chain is built from TRBV4-2 and TRBJ2-7; D possibly corresponds to TRBD1 (6 bases). V was clipped by 2 bases and J by 0 bases, with 11 bases between them. The CDR3 runs to 15 residues. Germline CDR1 reads LGHNA; CDR2 reads YNFKEQ. In nucleotides, the CDR3 is TGTGCCAGCAGCCAAACGGACAGCGGCTCCTACGAGCAGTACTTC. Encoded protein: CASSQTDSGSYEQYF.

The genes are TRBV7-8 and TRBJ2-1; D gene unclear. This CDR3 is built from 14 residues. The V and J ends lost 1 base and 1 base respectively, with 5 bases between them. Germline V gene data show CDR1 as SGHVS and CDR2 as FQNEAQ. CDR3 region: CASSLDSSYNEQFF. Written as DNA, the CDR3 is TGTGCCAGCAGCTTAGACAGTTCCTACAATGAGCAGTTCTTC. Full variable domain (remainder filled in from reference TRBV7-8 and TRBJ2-1): GAGVSQSPRYKVAKRGQDVALRCDPISGHVSLFWYQQALGQGPEFLTYFQNEAQLDKSGLPSDRFFAERPEGSVSTLKIQRTQQEDSAVYLCASSLDSSYNEQFFGPGTRLTVL.

The chain is built from TRBV13 and TRBJ2-7; D ambiguous. This CDR3 has 11 residues. V lost 0 bases to trimming and J lost 5 bases, with 2 bases between them. CDR1 and CDR2 (germline): PRHDT, FYEKMQ (reference sequence). The CDR3 DNA reads TGTGCCAGCAGCTTAGGGGACGAGCAGTACTTC. Translating gives CASSLGDEQYF.

The rearrangement uses TRBV2 and TRBJ2-7, with 11 bases lining up with TRBD1. The CDR3 contains 16 residues. Germline CDR1 is SNHLY and CDR2 is FYNNEI. J gave up 4 bases and V 6 bases, and 11 bases lay outside the gene matches. The CDR3 is CASSFHRDRGAYEQYF. CDR3 DNA sequence: TGTGCCAGCAGCTTCCATAGGGACAGGGGGGCGTACGAGCAGTACTTC.

This chain connects TRBV6-5 to TRBJ2-7; 7 nucleotides agree with TRBD1. Germline trimming cut 0 bases from V and 3 bases from J; bases unmatched to any gene: 8. Germline CDR1 MNHEY, CDR2 SVGAGI. The CDR3 spans 16 residues. The CDR3 DNA is TGTGCCAGCAGTTACTCTCCTAGGGGACAGAACTACGAGCAGTACTTC. Protein sequence: CASSYSPRGQNYEQYF.

The chain recombines TRBV15 with TRBJ1-1; D gene unclear. The V gene lost 5 bases and the J gene lost 8 bases, with 24 bases spanning the gap. Germline V CDR1 and CDR2: LNHNV, YYDKDF (reference sequence). The CDR3 is 16 residues long. The CDR3 region is CATSASREGPFAEAFF. CDR3 nucleotides: TGTGCCACCAGCGCGTCCCGGGAGGGCCCATTTGCCGAAGCTTTCTTT.

The V gene is TRBV27, the J gene TRBJ2-7; 7 nucleotides align to TRBD2. The J segment lost 1 base and the V segment lost 2 bases, leaving 8 bases of the junction unmatched. The CDR3 length is 16 residues. Germline V lookup: CDR1 MNHEY, CDR2 SMNVEV (reference sequence). The CDR3 region is CASSLNGGTTSYEQYF. For the CDR3, the DNA is TGTGCCAGCAGTTTAAATGGAGGGACTACATCCTACGAGCAGTACTTC.

J is TRBJ1-4 and V is TRBV7-8, with 8 bases aligning to TRBD1. The germline V gene encodes CDR1 SGHVS and CDR2 FQNEAQ. The ends lost 5 bases at V and 8 bases at J; junction bases unmatched: 7. CDR3 length equals 14 residues. Here the CDR3 reads CASSTGQGGEKLFF. CDR3 DNA sequence: TGTGCCAGCAGCACCGGACAGGGAGGAGAAAAACTGTTTTTT.

The V and J genes are TRBV5-1 and TRBJ1-1; a possible D gene is TRBD1 (5 bases). This CDR3 is 17 amino acids long. The V and J ends lost 4 bases and 0 bases respectively, with 19 bases between them. Germline CDR1 is SGHRS and CDR2 is YFSETQ. The DNA of the CDR3 is TGCGCCAGCAGCCGGGGGAACAGGCCACTTTTGAACACTGAAGCTTTCTTT. Translated: CASSRGNRPLLNTEAFF.

The chain links TRBV4-1 to TRBJ2-1; no clear D. The germline V gene has CDR1 MGHRA and CDR2 YSYEKL. The CDR3 length is 13 residues. The ends were cut back, 0 bases at V and 7 bases at J, with 7 bases in the middle. The CDR3 nucleotides are TGCGCCAGCAGCCAAGATCTGAGAAATGAGCAGTTCTTC. It encodes CASSQDLRNEQFF.

The chain is built from TRBV5-6 and TRBJ1-2; 7 positions match TRBD1. Germline V lookup: CDR1 SGHDT, CDR2 YYEEEE. Unmatched junction bases numbered 8, after V lost 0 bases and J lost 0 bases. This CDR3 is built from 17 residues. CDR3 loop: CASSLGGTGATNYGYTF. The CDR3 DNA reads TGTGCCAGCAGCTTGGGGGGAACAGGGGCAACTAACTATGGCTACACCTTC.